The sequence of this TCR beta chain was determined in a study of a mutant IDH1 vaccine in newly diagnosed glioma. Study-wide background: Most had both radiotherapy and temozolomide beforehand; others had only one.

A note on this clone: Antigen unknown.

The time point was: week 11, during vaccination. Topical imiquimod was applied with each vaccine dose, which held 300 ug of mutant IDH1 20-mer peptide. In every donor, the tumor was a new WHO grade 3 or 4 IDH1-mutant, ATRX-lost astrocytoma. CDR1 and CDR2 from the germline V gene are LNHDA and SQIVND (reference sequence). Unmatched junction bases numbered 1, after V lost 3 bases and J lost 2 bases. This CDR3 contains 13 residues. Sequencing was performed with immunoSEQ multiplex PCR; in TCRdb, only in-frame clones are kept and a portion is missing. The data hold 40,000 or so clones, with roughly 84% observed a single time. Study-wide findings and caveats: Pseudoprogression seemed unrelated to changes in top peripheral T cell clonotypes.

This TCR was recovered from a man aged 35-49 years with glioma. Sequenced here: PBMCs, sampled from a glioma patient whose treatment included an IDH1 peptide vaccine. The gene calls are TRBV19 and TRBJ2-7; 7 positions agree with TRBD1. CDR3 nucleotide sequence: TGTGCCAGTAGTATCGGGACAGCCTACGAGCAGTACTTC. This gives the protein CASSIGTAYEQYF.